These 2 T cell receptor beta chains share one sample of origin, sequenced in a study of blood T cell repertoires in COVID-19. Only in-frame clones appear in the TCRdb table, and some are missing; sequencing was by immunoSEQ multiplex PCR. Here the sample spans a few hundred thousand clones, about 80% being singletons. Sequenced: PBMCs or T cells enriched from blood (not recorded which). The receptors here all came from a man aged 40-49 years who had recovered from COVID-19.

This clone was seen a few times. The gene calls are TRBV5-4 and TRBJ1-6; the D is unclear. The CDR3 loop spans 17 amino acids. The V and J ends lost 3 bases and 0 bases respectively, with 13 bases between them. Germline values: CDR1 SGHNT, CDR2 YYREEE (reference sequence). The chain's CDR3 is CASSSKGESSYNSPLHF. The CDR3 bases are TGTGCCAGCAGCTCTAAGGGAGAGAGCTCCTATAATTCACCCCTCCACTTT.

In this sample, this clone turned up once. The chain combines TRBV3-1 (or the pseudogene TRBV3-2) with TRBJ2-3; TRBD1 agrees at 7 bases. The germline gives CDR1 LGHDT, CDR2 YNNKEL (reference sequence). The CDR3 has 14 residues. The V gene end was trimmed by 5 bases and the J gene end by 1 base; junction bases not matched to a gene: 3. The CDR3 region has the DNA TGTGCCAGCAGCAACAGGGGAGGCACAGATACGCAGTATTTT. The encoded protein is CASSNRGGTDTQYF.